This T cell receptor (beta chain) was identified in a study of shared clonotypes between healthy human individuals. Overall study: The cohort comprised a couple of women and a few men. Their ages spanned 18 to 49 years.

Unsorted PBMC DNA was sequenced on ten immunoSEQ deep assay plates. Clones were sequenced by immunoSEQ multiplex PCR, and TCRdb holds only the in-frame ones, with some missing. The data contain some 480,000 clones, roughly 85% of them singletons. This CDR3 region has 15 residues. Germline CDR1 reads MNHEY; CDR2 reads SVGAGI. V was cut by 0 bases and J by 1 base, with 9 bases left in between. Sequencing input: PBMCs. The chain combines TRBV6-5 with TRBJ1-1, with D unclear. The origin of this receptor is a woman aged 40 to 50 in good health. Some clones in this sample may be carry-over from other donors' samples. The DNA for the CDR3 is TGTGCCAGCAGTTACTCGGCGGGATCGAACACTGAAGCTTTCTTT. Protein product: CASSYSAGSNTEAFF.